This T cell receptor (beta chain) was documented in a study of blood T cell repertoires in COVID-19. Study context: From the United States, Italy and Spain came samples of acute and convalescent COVID-19. PBMCs, B-cell-depleted T cells, or T cells were the source of the cDNA or gDNA that made up the material.

Original data processing: Estimates of nucleated cell counts were drawn from the amplification of reference gene primers. Generated by immunoSEQ multiplex PCR, the TCRdb table keeps only in-frame clones and is missing some. V and J calls and clone size are copied from that table; D and trimming were computed from the DNA. Seen here are about 130,000 clones, around 80% observed once, and the top ten hold more than 10%. Per the germline V gene, CDR1 is KGHSH and CDR2 is LQKENI. V was pared by 2 bases and J by 0 bases, with 17 bases between. The CDR3 has 19 residues. Sequenced material: peripheral blood. This TCR came from a human donor in a cohort sampled during active COVID-19. The chain combines TRBV18 with TRBJ2-6; possibly TRBD2 for D (6 bases). The CDR3 sequence is CASSPMGGLYISGANVLTF. The CDR3 DNA reads as TGTGCCAGCTCACCAATGGGGGGACTGTATATCTCTGGGGCCAACGTCCTGACTTTC.